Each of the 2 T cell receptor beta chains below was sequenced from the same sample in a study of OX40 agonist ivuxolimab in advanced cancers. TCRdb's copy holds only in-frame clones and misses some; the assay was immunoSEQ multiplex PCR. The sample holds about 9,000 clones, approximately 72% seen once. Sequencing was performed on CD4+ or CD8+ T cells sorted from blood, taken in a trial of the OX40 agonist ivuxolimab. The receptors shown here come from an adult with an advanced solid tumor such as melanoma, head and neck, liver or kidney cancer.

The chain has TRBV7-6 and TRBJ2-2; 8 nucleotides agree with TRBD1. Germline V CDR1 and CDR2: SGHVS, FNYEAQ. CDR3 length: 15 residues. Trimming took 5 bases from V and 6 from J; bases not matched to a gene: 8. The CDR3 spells CASSARTGFAGELFF. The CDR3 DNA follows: TGTGCCAGCAGCGCCCGGACAGGGTTTGCCGGGGAGCTGTTTTTT. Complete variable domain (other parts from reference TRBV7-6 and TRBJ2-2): GAGVSQSPRYKVTKRGQDVALRCDPISGHVSLYWYRQALGQGPEFLTYFNYEAQQDKSGLPNDRFSAERPEGSISTLTIQRTEQRDSAMYRCASSARTGFAGELFFGEGSRLTVL.

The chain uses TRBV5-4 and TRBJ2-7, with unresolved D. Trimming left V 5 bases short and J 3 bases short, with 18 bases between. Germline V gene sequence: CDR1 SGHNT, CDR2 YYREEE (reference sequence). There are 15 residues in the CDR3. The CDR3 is CASRYWGGGDYEQYF. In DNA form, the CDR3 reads TGTGCCAGCAGATACTGGGGTGGCGGAGACTACGAGCAGTACTTC.